This T cell receptor (beta chain) was captured by sequencing in a study of human T cells and chemical hapten exposure. TCRdb re-called the RACE reads through MiXCR, storing one row per CDR3 protein. The top ten clones hold 2.5% to 3.5% of a sample with 95,000 to 150,000 distinct CDR3 sequences, roughly 14% of them seen once. Time point noted: pre-sensitization, week 0. Regarding treatment: therapeutic diphenylcyclopropenone sensitization with weekly scalp DPC. On this clonotype: Its specificity is unknown.

Study-level results: Patch test score showed a positive correlation with PT1 expanded TCR counts. It was expanded TCRs that formed significantly more large CDR3 similarity clusters than controls did.

In germline, CDR1 is LGHDT, CDR2 YNNKEL (reference sequence). The CDR3 consists of 16 residues. V lost 4 bases to trimming and J lost 0 bases, with 14 bases between them. V usage is TRBV3-1 and J usage is TRBJ2-3; D perhaps matches TRBD1 (6 bases). The sample in question was whole blood, obtained in connection with sensitization to the hapten diphenylcyclopropenone (DPC). The source of this sequence is a woman aged 18-29 years with alopecia areata. Some clones in this sample may be carry-over from other donors' samples. CDR3 sequence: CASSPNTGLSTDTQYF. The CDR3 DNA is TGTGCCAGCAGCCCCAATACAGGGTTGAGCACAGATACGCAGTATTTT.